Following are 5 T cell receptor beta chains from one sample sequenced in a study of blood T cell repertoires in COVID-19. Sequenced by immunoSEQ multiplex PCR; TCRdb stores in-frame clones only, minus some. The top ten clones hold under 13% of a sample with around 160,000 clones, around nine tenths of them seen once. The sequenced sample consisted of peripheral blood. The receptors originated from a woman between 65 and 79 years old with COVID-19, enrolled during active disease.

The rearrangement joins TRBV6-2 or TRBV6-3 to TRBJ2-3; D perhaps matches TRBD2 (5 bases). The CDR3 length is 15 residues. V was pared by 5 bases and J by 4 bases, with 16 bases between. Germline V gene sequence: CDR1 MNHEY, CDR2 SVGEGT. CDR3 loop: CASSAGPSGSDTQYF. Written as DNA, the CDR3 is TGTGCCAGCAGTGCCGGACCTTCGGGATCAGATACGCAGTATTTT.

The chain combines TRBV9 with TRBJ1-1; 8 nucleotides align to TRBD1. Germline assignment: CDR1 SGDLS and CDR2 YYNGEE. V lost 4 bases and J lost 2; bases outside the gene matches: 10. The CDR3 totals 16 residues. The DNA of the CDR3 is TGTGCCAGCAGCCTTGGGTCCCAGGGGGCAAACACTGAAGCTTTCTTT. Its protein product is CASSLGSQGANTEAFF.

This clone has only one observation. This chain connects TRBV25-1 to TRBJ1-6; tentative D call: TRBD1 (6 bases). The CDR3 spans 16 residues. In germline, CDR1 is MGHDK, CDR2 SYGVNS. Trimming removed 1 base at V and 7 bases at J, with 14 bases between. In DNA form, the CDR3 reads TGTGCCAGCAGTGAATTGCGGGCCAGGGGAAATTCACCCCTCCACTTT. Its translation: CASSELRARGNSPLHF.

As DNA, the CDR3 is TGTGCCAGCAGCGCCGGACAGAACTACGAGCAGTACTTC. Protein sequence: CASSAGQNYEQYF. V usage is TRBV7-8 and J usage is TRBJ2-7; TRBD1 might be the D (6 bases). The CDR3 extends over 13 amino acids. Trimming took 5 bases from V and 3 from J, leaving 11 bases between them. Germline V CDR1 and CDR2: SGHVS, FQNEAQ.

The chain has TRBV5-6 and TRBJ1-1; a possible D gene is TRBD1 (6 bases). This CDR3 comprises 13 residues. V lost 3 bases and J lost 1, with 7 bases in between. Germline V CDR1 and CDR2: SGHDT, YYEEEE. In nucleotides, the CDR3 is TGTGCCAGCAGCTGGGACAAGAACACTGAAGCTTTCTTT. Translating gives CASSWDKNTEAFF.